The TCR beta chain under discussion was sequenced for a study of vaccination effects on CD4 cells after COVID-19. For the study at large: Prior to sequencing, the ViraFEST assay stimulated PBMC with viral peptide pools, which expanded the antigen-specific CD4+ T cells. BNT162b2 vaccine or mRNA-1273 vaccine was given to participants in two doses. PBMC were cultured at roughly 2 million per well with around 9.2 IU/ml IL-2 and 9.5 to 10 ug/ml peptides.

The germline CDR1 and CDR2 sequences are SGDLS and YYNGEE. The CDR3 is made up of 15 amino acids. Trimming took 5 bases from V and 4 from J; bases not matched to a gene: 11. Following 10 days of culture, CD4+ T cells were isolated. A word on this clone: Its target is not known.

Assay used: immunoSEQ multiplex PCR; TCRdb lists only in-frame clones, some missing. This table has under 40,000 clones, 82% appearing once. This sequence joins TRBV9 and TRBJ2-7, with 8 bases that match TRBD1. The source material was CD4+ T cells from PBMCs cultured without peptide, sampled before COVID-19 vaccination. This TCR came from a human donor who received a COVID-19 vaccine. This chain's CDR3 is CASSSGQGHAYEQYV. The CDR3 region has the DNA TGTGCCAGCAGTTCAGGACAGGGCCACGCATACGAGCAGTACGTC.